This T cell receptor beta chain was recorded in a study of T cell responses to AZD1222 COVID-19 vaccine. General study results and limits: The number of AZD1222 recipients seropositive at baseline was only 6 or 7. A mostly white British donor set with more females was recruited, and clonal diversity was possibly underestimated.

TCRdb's table, derived via immunoSEQ multiplex PCR, lists solely in-frame clones and lacks some. There are around 150,000 clones in the sample; 75% to 95% occur only once, and roughly 7.1% lies in the top ten. Details on this clone: The antigen is undetermined.

Trimming at V came to 4 bases and at J to 12 bases, leaving 16 bases not matched to a gene. This CDR3 is built from 16 residues. Germline V lookup: CDR1 LGHDT, CDR2 YNNKEL (reference sequence). V is TRBV3-1 (or the pseudogene TRBV3-2) and J is TRBJ2-1; 9 bases line up with TRBD2. Specimen: peripheral blood, collected 28 days after the second dose of the MenACWY control vaccine. The TCR originated in an adult who received the MenACWY meningococcal vaccine as a control. The CDR3 spells CASSPLGSGGPVGQFF. CDR3 DNA: TGTGCCAGCAGCCCCTTGGGTAGCGGGGGACCGGTTGGGCAGTTCTTC.